This paragraph covers one T cell receptor (beta chain) sequence. What it recognizes is unknown. Using immunoSEQ multiplex PCR, the repertoire was profiled, and TCRdb retains in-frame clones only, with some absent. The profile shows 55,000 to 80,000 clones, roughly three quarters of them singletons. The CDR3 length is 15 residues. The V gene lost 3 bases and the J gene lost 1 base, with 10 bases spanning the gap. The germline V gene encodes CDR1 SGHDT and CDR2 YYEEEE. The source of the sample is a study of vaccination effects on CD4 cells after COVID-19. Study-level findings and limits: Healthy vaccinees showed cross-reactivity with common cold coronaviruses in only 1 of 255 vaccine-induced clones. There were few convalescent patients in the study and no early post-infection timepoints.

Viral peptide pool expansion of antigen-specific CD4+ T cells preceded sequencing in the ViraFEST assay. Culturing for around 10 days preceded CD4+ T cell isolation. In the vaccine recipients, nucleocapsid antibodies were negative and there was no prior SARS-CoV-2 infection. It was with around 10 IU/ml IL-2 and 9.5 to 10 ug/ml peptides that two million PBMC per well were cultured. Half-medium changes using IL-2 medium occurred on days 3 and 7. This clonotype originated in a human donor who received a COVID-19 vaccine. The source was CD4+ T cells from PBMCs cultured with HCoV-OC43 spike peptides, collected before COVID-19 vaccination. Specified subset: HCoV-OC43 spike overlapping peptide pool stimulation. The chain employs TRBV5-6 and TRBJ2-2; a possible D gene is TRBD1 (6 bases). CDR3 coding DNA: TGTGCCAGCAGCTATCGACAGGAGAACACCGGGGAGCTGTTTTTT. Residues: CASSYRQENTGELFF. The full variable domain, its missing parts supplied by reference TRBV5-6 and TRBJ2-2, is DAGVTQSPTHLIKTRGQQVTLRCSPKSGHDTVSWYQQALGQGPQFIFQYYEEEERQRGNFPDRFSGHQFPNYSSELNVNALLLGDSALYLCASSYRQENTGELFFGEGSRLTVL.